This T cell receptor beta chain comes out of a study of blood T cell repertoires in COVID-19. This clone occurred a few times. Data came from immunoSEQ multiplex PCR; TCRdb stores just in-frame clones and leaves some out. The sample includes roughly 120,000 clones, 92% of them seen just once. Between the trimmed V and J ends, which lost 0 bases and 0 bases, there was a span of 11 bases. Germline CDR1 reads SGHTS; CDR2 reads YDEGEE. CDR3 length: 16 residues. This receptor was identified in a man aged 45-65 years with COVID-19, enrolled during active disease. V is TRBV5-8 and J is TRBJ2-3, with D perhaps TRBD1 (6 bases). Sequencing input: peripheral blood. Here the CDR3 reads CASSLGTVSSTDTQYF. CDR3 DNA sequence: TGTGCCAGCAGCTTGGGGACAGTTTCGAGCACAGATACGCAGTATTTT.